This T cell receptor beta chain was identified during a study of spatial heterogeneity in lung cancer. Each CDR3 protein gets one entry after TCRdb re-called the 5' RACE reads with MiXCR. The sample consists of under 30,000 distinct CDR3 sequences, approximately 3.3% of them appearing once. Germline assignment: CDR1 LNHNV and CDR2 YYDKDF (reference sequence). V lost 1 base and J 5 bases, leaving 13 bases between the germline ends. This CDR3 contains 15 residues. Regarding time point: sample taken at primary tumor resection. Without sorting, whole RNA was sequenced from tumor, nontumor lung or frozen PBMC. This clonotype is hyperexpanded.

The V call is TRBV15, the J call TRBJ2-3, with D uncertain. The source of this sequence is a female donor with early-stage non-small cell lung cancer. Sequenced here: PBMCs, sampled at surgery. The CDR3 reads CATSRGDKLRDTQYF. CDR3 DNA sequence: TGTGCCACCAGCAGAGGAGACAAACTGAGAGATACGCAGTATTTT.